These T cell receptor beta chains were read from a single sample in a study of OX40 agonist ivuxolimab in advanced cancers. The repertoire was sequenced with immunoSEQ multiplex PCR; TCRdb's copy has only in-frame clones and lacks some. This table holds tens of thousands of clones, approximately 82% found once. The sequences come from CD4+ or CD8+ T cells sorted from blood, collected in a trial of the OX40 agonist ivuxolimab. These receptors came from an adult with an advanced solid tumor such as melanoma, head and neck, liver or kidney cancer. Both conserved end residues are part of each CDR3. The order of the fields is V gene, D gene, clone size, J gene, CDR3 protein, CDR3 DNA. The D gene is left open where the match is weak. Only part of the rows carry a size: once, few, many, or a class if the clone is expanded.

V gene: TRBV18; D gene: TRBD1; clone size: -; J gene: TRBJ2-7; CDR3 protein: CASSPRQGSYEQYF; CDR3 DNA: TGTGCCAGCTCCCCGAGACAGGGTTCTTACGAGCAGTACTTC
V gene: TRBV7-2; D gene: TRBD2; clone size: -; J gene: TRBJ2-1; CDR3 protein: CASSPLAGGYNEQFF; CDR3 DNA: TGTGCCAGCAGCCCGCTAGCGGGGGGGTACAATGAGCAGTTCTTC
V gene: TRBV10-3; D gene: -; clone size: -; J gene: TRBJ1-1; CDR3 protein: CAISESRWNTEAFF; CDR3 DNA: TGTGCCATCAGTGAGTCAAGGTGGAACACTGAAGCTTTCTTT
V gene: TRBV11-2; D gene: -; clone size: -; J gene: TRBJ2-2; CDR3 protein: CASSLVRGPSTGELFF; CDR3 DNA: TGTGCCAGCAGCTTGGTACGGGGGCCTTCCACCGGGGAGCTGTTTTTT
V gene: TRBV11-2; D gene: -; clone size: few; J gene: TRBJ2-3; CDR3 protein: CASSLVMGSTDTQYF; CDR3 DNA: TGTGCCAGCAGCTTGGTGATGGGCAGCACAGATACGCAGTATTTT
V gene: TRBV14; D gene: TRBD1; clone size: -; J gene: TRBJ2-7; CDR3 protein: CASSLGQGKQYF; CDR3 DNA: TGTGCCAGCAGCCTGGGACAGGGAAAGCAGTACTTC
V gene: TRBV9; D gene: -; clone size: -; J gene: TRBJ2-5; CDR3 protein: CASSETQGGETQYF; CDR3 DNA: TGTGCCAGCAGCGAGACCCAGGGGGGAGAGACCCAGTACTTC
V gene: TRBV19; D gene: -; clone size: once; J gene: TRBJ2-2; CDR3 protein: CASNKQGGTGELFF; CDR3 DNA: TGTGCCAGTAATAAGCAGGGCGGCACCGGGGAGCTGTTTTTT
V gene: TRBV6-5; D gene: TRBD1; clone size: -; J gene: TRBJ2-2; CDR3 protein: CASSSGQGYTGELFF; CDR3 DNA: TGTGCCAGCAGTTCGGGACAGGGTTACACCGGGGAGCTGTTTTTT
V gene: TRBV15; D gene: -; clone size: -; J gene: TRBJ2-7; CDR3 protein: CATSKEGITYEQYF; CDR3 DNA: TGTGCCACCAGCAAGGAGGGAATCACCTACGAGCAGTACTTC
V gene: TRBV19; D gene: TRBD1; clone size: -; J gene: TRBJ1-2; CDR3 protein: CASLGQGLYGYTF; CDR3 DNA: TGTGCCAGTCTTGGACAGGGCCTCTATGGCTACACCTTC
V gene: TRBV7-2; D gene: TRBD1; clone size: -; J gene: TRBJ1-2; CDR3 protein: CASSLAGQGANGYTF; CDR3 DNA: TGTGCCAGCAGCTTAGCTGGACAGGGGGCGAATGGCTACACCTTC
V gene: TRBV19; D gene: TRBD2; clone size: -; J gene: TRBJ2-2; CDR3 protein: CASSSGGDTGELFF; CDR3 DNA: TGTGCCAGTAGTTCCGGGGGGGACACCGGGGAGCTGTTTTTT
V gene: TRBV7-8; D gene: -; clone size: -; J gene: TRBJ1-3; CDR3 protein: CASSLEAERPYYTIYF; CDR3 DNA: TGTGCCAGCAGCTTAGAGGCTGAGAGACCCTATTACACCATATATTTT
V gene: TRBV10-3; D gene: TRBD1; clone size: -; J gene: TRBJ1-5; CDR3 protein: CAIRGDSINQPQHF; CDR3 DNA: TGTGCCATCAGGGGGGACAGCATCAATCAGCCCCAGCATTTT
V gene: TRBV29-1; D gene: TRBD1; clone size: -; J gene: TRBJ1-2; CDR3 protein: CSAPGQGAYGYTF; CDR3 DNA: TGCAGCGCCCCGGGACAGGGGGCATATGGCTACACCTTC
V gene: TRBV30; D gene: -; clone size: -; J gene: TRBJ2-6; CDR3 protein: CAWSVPETGANVLTF; CDR3 DNA: TGTGCCTGGAGTGTTCCAGAAACTGGGGCCAACGTCCTGACTTTC
V gene: TRBV9; D gene: -; clone size: -; J gene: TRBJ2-5; CDR3 protein: CASRGISQETQYF; CDR3 DNA: TGTGCCAGCAGGGGGATTTCTCAAGAGACCCAGTACTTC
V gene: TRBV7-3; D gene: -; clone size: -; J gene: TRBJ1-1; CDR3 protein: CASSRGTDTEAFF; CDR3 DNA: TGTGCCAGCAGCCGGGGAACGGACACTGAAGCTTTCTTT
V gene: TRBV7-7; D gene: -; clone size: -; J gene: TRBJ1-1; CDR3 protein: CASSFTKNTEAFF; CDR3 DNA: TGTGCTAGCAGCTTTACAAAGAACACTGAAGCTTTCTTT
V gene: TRBV29-1; D gene: -; clone size: -; J gene: TRBJ2-7; CDR3 protein: CSVEDDRASTYEQYF; CDR3 DNA: TGCAGCGTTGAAGATGACCGGGCGTCAACCTACGAGCAGTACTTC
V gene: TRBV7-3; D gene: -; clone size: -; J gene: TRBJ1-6; CDR3 protein: CASSAGAGNSPLHF; CDR3 DNA: TGTGCCAGCAGCGCGGGGGCAGGTAATTCACCCCTCCACTTT
V gene: TRBV5-8; D gene: TRBD2; clone size: -; J gene: TRBJ2-5; CDR3 protein: CASSLALSGGEKETQYF; CDR3 DNA: TGTGCCAGCAGCTTGGCCTTGAGCGGGGGGGAAAAAGAGACCCAGTACTTC
V gene: TRBV27; D gene: -; clone size: -; J gene: TRBJ2-1; CDR3 protein: CASSLVQTGGDEQFF; CDR3 DNA: TGTGCCAGCAGTTTGGTCCAAACTGGGGGCGATGAGCAGTTCTTC
V gene: TRBV4-1; D gene: TRBD2; clone size: -; J gene: TRBJ2-2; CDR3 protein: CASSLRTGTSGVQDGELFF; CDR3 DNA: TGCGCCAGCAGCCTAAGAACCGGGACTAGCGGGGTTCAAGACGGGGAGCTGTTTTTT